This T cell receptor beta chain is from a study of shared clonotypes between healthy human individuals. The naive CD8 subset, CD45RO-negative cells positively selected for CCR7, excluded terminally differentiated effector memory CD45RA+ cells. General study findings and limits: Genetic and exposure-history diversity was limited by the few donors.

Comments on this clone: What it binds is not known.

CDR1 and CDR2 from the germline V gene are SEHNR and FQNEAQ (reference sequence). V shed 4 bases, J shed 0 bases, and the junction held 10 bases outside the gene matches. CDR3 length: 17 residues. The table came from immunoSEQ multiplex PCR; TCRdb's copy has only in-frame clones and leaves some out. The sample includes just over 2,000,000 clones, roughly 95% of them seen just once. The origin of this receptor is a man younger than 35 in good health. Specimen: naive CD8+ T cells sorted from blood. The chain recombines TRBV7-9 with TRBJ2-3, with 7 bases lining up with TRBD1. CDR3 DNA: TGTGCCAGCAGCTCGATTAAGGGGGCATCAAGCACAGATACGCAGTATTTT. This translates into CASSSIKGASSTDTQYF.